One T cell receptor beta chain is described in this entry. What it binds is unknown. Samples were taken several times over chemoradiotherapy. The data were obtained in a study of chemoradiotherapy in HPV16-positive cancers. Study background: Candidate HPV-specific clones and shared TCR motifs came from a couple of HPV16-positive patients.

Some clones are missing from TCRdb's copy, which holds only in-frame ones; the method was immunoSEQ multiplex PCR. The table has around 7,000 clones, roughly four fifths seen once; the top ten hold approximately 6.6%. Findings and caveats of the study: Better recurrence-free survival went with HPV-responsive T-cell expansion in HPV16-positive patients.

The CDR3 contains 15 residues. The V and J ends lost 6 bases and 0 bases, in that order; junction bases with no gene match: 5. Germline CDR1 SGHRS, CDR2 YFSETQ. The sample here was tumor tissue, taken from a patient who underwent chemoradiotherapy. The chain employs TRBV5-1 and TRBJ2-2, with 7 bases aligning to TRBD1. This TCR derives from a human donor with HPV-associated anogenital cancer. In DNA, the CDR3 is TGCGCCAGCACCTGGGACAGTCCGAACACCGGGGAGCTGTTTTTT. Protein sequence: CASTWDSPNTGELFF.